Included here is one TCR beta chain sequence, with context. Its antigen is unknown. The data derive from a study of CD8 T cells in ankylosing spondylitis. Findings of the study overall: Apparently characteristic of ankylosing spondylitis blood was a TCR beta motif (fewer than ten highly homologous variants). In ankylosing spondylitis patients, matched synovial fluid reportedly showed significant enrichment of disease-linked clones. A CD8+ phenotype characterized the disease-linked clones, which were relatively rare in peripheral blood.

Germline V lookup: CDR1 DFQATT, CDR2 SNEGSKA (reference sequence). V gave up 0 bases and J gave up 1 base, with 12 bases separating them. This CDR3 has 15 amino acids. Each CDR3 protein gets one entry after TCRdb re-called the 5' RACE reads with MiXCR. Here the sample spans around 430,000 distinct CDR3 sequences, more than 15% being singletons. Material for sequencing was blood, either unsorted or a sorted T cell fraction (not recorded which). The rearrangement links TRBV20-1 to TRBJ1-1; a weak D match, TRBD1 (6 bases). This receptor was identified in a male donor with ankylosing spondylitis. This chain's CDR3 is CSARDWQGSNTEAFF. The CDR3 nucleotides read TGCAGTGCTAGAGATTGGCAGGGGTCGAACACTGAAGCTTTCTTT.